This entry describes one T cell receptor beta chain. The time point is: patch test 1, 2 weeks after DPC sensitization. Treatment described: therapeutic diphenylcyclopropenone sensitization with weekly scalp DPC. Drawing of blood took place ahead of applying each patch test. Germline CDR1 and CDR2: MNHEY and SVGEGT. This CDR3 has 14 amino acids. V shed 3 bases and J shed 6 bases, with 12 bases lying between them. The data stem from a study of human T cells and chemical hapten exposure. TCRdb reprocessed the RACE reads with MiXCR, giving one entry per CDR3 protein. The sample yields approximately 400,000 distinct CDR3 sequences, around 5% seen once.

The chain joins TRBV6-2 or TRBV6-3 to TRBJ1-5, with TRBD1 as a possible D gene (5 bases). The sequence was obtained from a woman in her forties or fifties with alopecia areata. Some clones in this sample may be carry-over from other donors' samples. Sequencing was performed on whole blood, taken in connection with sensitization to the hapten diphenylcyclopropenone (DPC). The CDR3 region has the DNA TGTGCCAGCAGTTATGGGGCGGTCGGTCAGCCCCAGCATTTT. Encoded protein: CASSYGAVGQPQHF.